This TCR beta chain was documented in a study of OX40 agonist ivuxolimab in advanced cancers. Turning to the study itself: Intravenous ivuxolimab was administered to patients every 2 weeks at 0.01 to 10 mg/kg.

About this clone: Its antigen is unknown.

CDR3 length: 15 residues. Germline V gives CDR1 SGHNT, CDR2 YYREEE (reference sequence). Findings of the study overall: In the expanded peripheral T cells, antigen specificity was never determined. By week 6 at 0.1 to 3.0 mg/kg, blood CD4+ and CD8+ T cells had expanded clonally. The mean number of expanded clones was higher in CD8+ T cells than in CD4+.

Libraries were prepared by immunoSEQ multiplex PCR; TCRdb keeps only in-frame clonotypes and omits some of them. The top ten hold about 0.3% of the sample, which has over 150,000 clones, 90% to 95% seen once. This chain links TRBV5-4 with TRBJ2-5; D remains ambiguous. The J call could be wrong; TRBJ2-7 is a better fit for the DNA end. This clonotype was sampled from an adult with an advanced solid tumor such as melanoma, head and neck, liver or kidney cancer. The material sequenced was CD4+ or CD8+ T cells sorted from blood, taken in a trial of the OX40 agonist ivuxolimab. CDR3 protein: CASSLGSLGLYEQYF. Written as DNA, the CDR3 is TGTGCCAGCAGCCTAGGCTCCCTGGGCCTGTACGAGCAGTACTTC.